This T cell receptor (beta chain) was identified during a study of CD8+ T cells in alopecia areata. Study-wide background: Treated patients were given 5 to 10 mg oral tofacitinib twice daily. The study, taken as a whole, reports: Scalp repertoires also include resident alphabeta T cells from normal skin.

With regard to this clone: Its antigen is unknown.

Peripheral blood, together with lesional scalp punch biopsies, was collected from alopecia areata patients. It was from PBMCs that CD4+ and CD8+ T cells were sorted. TCR sequencing used cDNA made by reverse transcription of extracted RNA. Assay used: immunoSEQ multiplex PCR; TCRdb lists only in-frame clones, some missing. The sample consists of more than 150,000 clones, 50% to 60% of them appearing once. This CDR3 is 15 amino acids long. Trimming cost V 4 bases and J 0 bases, with 13 bases left between them. Germline V lookup: CDR1 SGHDT, CDR2 YYEEEE. V usage is TRBV5-6 and J usage is TRBJ1-1; D is unresolved. This TCR derives from a human donor with alopecia areata. The sample here was CD4+ T cells sorted from blood, taken at week 0. The CDR3: CASSPFGVLNTEAFF. As DNA, the CDR3 is TGTGCCAGCAGCCCCTTTGGAGTGCTGAACACTGAAGCTTTCTTT.